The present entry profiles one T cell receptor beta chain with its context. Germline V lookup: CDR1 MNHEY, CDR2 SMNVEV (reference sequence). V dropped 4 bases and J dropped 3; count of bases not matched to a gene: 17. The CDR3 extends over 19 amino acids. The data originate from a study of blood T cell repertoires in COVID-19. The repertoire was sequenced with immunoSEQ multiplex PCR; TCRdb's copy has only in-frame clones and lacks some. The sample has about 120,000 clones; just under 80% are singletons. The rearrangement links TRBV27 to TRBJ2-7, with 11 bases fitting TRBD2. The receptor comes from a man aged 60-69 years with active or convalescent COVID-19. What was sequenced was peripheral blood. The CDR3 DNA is TGTGCCAGCAGTTCAGGAGGGGTAAGAAGTACTAGCGGGAGCTACGAGCAGTACTTC. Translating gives CASSSGGVRSTSGSYEQYF.